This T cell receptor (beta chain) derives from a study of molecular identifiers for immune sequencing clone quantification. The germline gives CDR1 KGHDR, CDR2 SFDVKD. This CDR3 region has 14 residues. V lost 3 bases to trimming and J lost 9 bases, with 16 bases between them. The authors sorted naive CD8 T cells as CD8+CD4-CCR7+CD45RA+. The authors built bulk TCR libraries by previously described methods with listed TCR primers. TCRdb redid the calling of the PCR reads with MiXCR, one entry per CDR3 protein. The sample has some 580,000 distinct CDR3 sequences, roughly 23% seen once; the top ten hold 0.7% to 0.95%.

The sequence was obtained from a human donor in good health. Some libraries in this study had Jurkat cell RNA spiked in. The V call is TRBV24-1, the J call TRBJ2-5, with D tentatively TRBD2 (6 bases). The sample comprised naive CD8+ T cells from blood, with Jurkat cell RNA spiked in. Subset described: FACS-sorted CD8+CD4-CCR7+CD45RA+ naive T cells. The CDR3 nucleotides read TGTGCCACCAGTGATCCTCGGGAGTCGGAGCCCCAGTACTTC. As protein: CATSDPRESEPQYF.